This T cell receptor beta chain appears in the sequencing data of a study of shared clonotypes between healthy human individuals. The CDR3 has 12 amino acids. Germline V CDR1 and CDR2: SGHNT, YYREEE (reference sequence). Trimming took 5 bases from V and 3 from J, leaving 6 bases between them. The method was immunoSEQ multiplex PCR; TCRdb's version includes in-frame clones alone and lacks a portion of them. Among roughly 1,100,000 clones listed, about 80% were seen once. Sequencing was carried out using memory CD4+ T cells sorted from blood. Subset: CD45RA-negative fraction. The chain is built from TRBV5-4 and TRBJ1-5; D call uncertain. The sequence derives from a young man in good health. The CDR3 nucleotides read TGTGCCAGCAGTTCTCCCAATCAGCCCCAGCATTTT. It specifies CASSSPNQPQHF.